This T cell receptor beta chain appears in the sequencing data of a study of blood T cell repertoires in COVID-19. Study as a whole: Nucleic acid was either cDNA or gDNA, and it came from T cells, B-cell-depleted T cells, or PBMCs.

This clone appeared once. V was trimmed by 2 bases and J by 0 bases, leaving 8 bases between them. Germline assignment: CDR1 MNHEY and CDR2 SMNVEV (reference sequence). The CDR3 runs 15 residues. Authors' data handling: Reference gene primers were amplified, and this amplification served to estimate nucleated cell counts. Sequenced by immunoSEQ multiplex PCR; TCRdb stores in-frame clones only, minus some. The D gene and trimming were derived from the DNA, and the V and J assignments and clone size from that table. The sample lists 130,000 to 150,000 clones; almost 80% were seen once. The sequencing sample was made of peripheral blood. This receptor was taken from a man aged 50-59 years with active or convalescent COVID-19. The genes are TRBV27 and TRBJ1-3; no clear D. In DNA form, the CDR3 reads TGTGCCAGCAGTTTAAGGGCGGGCTCTGGAAACACCATATATTTT. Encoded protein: CASSLRAGSGNTIYF.